The sequence of this TCR beta chain was determined in a study of cytomegalovirus exposure and HLA in healthy donors (dated by TCRdb to about 2017). Some background on the complete study: A later analysis indicated that the roughly 120 validation repertoires were generated on the platform also employed for the 700 or so repertoires of the first cohort. To predict cytomegalovirus infection status, the study combined high-throughput TCR immunosequencing, statistical association of individual TCRs with disease status, and machine learning. Besides the first cohort of roughly 640 subjects, a separate validation cohort made up of some 110 different subjects was used. The aim of the study was to test whether cataloging public T cell receptors could identify signatures of past pathogen exposure. Summary of the overall study and its limitations: In a later analysis, TCRs clustered in the first cohort were found to also tend to co-occur in the roughly 130 validation repertoires, with 85% to 95% of cluster scores above 0. According to the authors, the approach could potentially be generalized to other disease states and immunological phenotypes. In both the original and validation cohorts, the classifier was reported to diagnose cytomegalovirus status with high specificity and sensitivity. The validation cohort had no HLA typing available for a later analysis, so co-occurrence within that cohort was assessed over all 130 or so repertoires. Most TCR sequences were observed very rarely across donors, whereas some public TCRs were present in many individuals. The study listed 164 TCR beta chains as associated with cytomegalovirus. In vitro tests confirmed that a few of the cytomegalovirus-associated TCR beta chains recognize cytomegalovirus antigens.

Concerning this clone itself: Its antigen has not been determined. Base-call qualities are not available, and no considerably larger clone is one nucleotide away.

CDR1 and CDR2 are read off the germline V gene as SGHRS and YFSETQ. V is clipped by 8 bases and J by 1 base, and the sequence between their germline boundaries is 18 bases long. Including the terminal cysteine and phenylalanine, the CDR3 comprises 16 residues. The only DNA kept is the CDR3, 48 bases in frame from the first base. Library generation was performed with the immunoSEQ multiplex PCR assay. On the authors' methods: To diagnose cytomegalovirus status from the catalog of TCR beta chain sequences, a statistical classification framework was built. TCRdb re-hosts the immuneACCESS table, in-frame sequences only. Its copies lack some clones; in the studies checked, an unresolved V gene accounts for under half of them, and the cause for the rest is not known. The D gene and trimming were derived from the DNA, and the V and J assignments and clone size from that table. In this sample the table shows fewer than 250,000 clones, about 82% of which occur a single time. Of the sample, over 1.3% is held by the ten largest clones.

Separate from the roughly 700-subject first cohort, the validation cohort of 120 subjects was the group to which the donors belonged. Source material: PBMCs. The chain is assembled from TRBV5-1 and TRBJ2-2; the D gene is perhaps TRBD1, on 6 matching bases. The clonotype was recovered from a woman aged 18-35 years in good health and CMV-seronegative. The DNA reads as follows: TGCGCCAGTAGCCTCAGGACAGACTGGAACACCGGGGAGCTGTTTTTT. This encodes CASSLRTDWNTGELFF. Reference TRBV5-1 and TRBJ2-2 genes cover what lies past the CDR3, so the full variable domain is KAGVTQTPRYLIKTRGQQVTLSCSPISGHRSVSWYQQTPGQGLQFLFEYFSETQRNKGNFPGRFSGRQFSNSRSEMNVSTLELGDSALYLCASSLRTDWNTGELFFGEGSRLTVL.